The rows below give T cell receptor beta chains drawn from one sample of a study of early T cells in non-severe SARS-CoV-2 infection. TCRdb processed the 5' RACE reads anew with MiXCR; each CDR3 protein has one entry. The sample carries roughly 80,000 distinct CDR3 sequences, approximately 9.1% recorded once. Sequencing was done on a sample of whole blood. The receptors shown here come from an adult who was a healthcare worker with PCR-confirmed SARS-CoV-2 infection or an uninfected control (not recorded which). Each CDR3 is given with its conserved first and last residue. A D gene is named only where the DNA matches it firmly. Not every row has a clone size; where given, it reads once, few, many or a size class.

D	V	size	J	CDR3	DNA
TRBD1	TRBV27	.	TRBJ2-2	CASSLRQGLAGELFF	TGTGCCAGCAGCCTCCGACAGGGTCTGGCCGGGGAGCTGTTTTTT
.	TRBV7-9	.	TRBJ2-1	CASGEAGVYNEQFF	TGTGCCTCAGGCGAGGCCGGAGTCTACAATGAGCAGTTCTTC
.	TRBV6-4	many	TRBJ2-2	CASSPFGPPPGELFF	TGTGCCAGCAGTCCCTTTGGCCCCCCGCCCGGGGAGCTGTTTTTT
TRBD2	TRBV7-2	many	TRBJ2-1	CASSPRTSGSYNEQFF	TGTGCCAGCAGCCCCAGGACTAGCGGGAGTTACAATGAGCAGTTCTTC
.	TRBV28	few	TRBJ2-7	CASGMGYEQYF	TGTGCCAGCGGGATGGGCTACGAGCAGTACTTC
TRBD2	TRBV6-6	many	TRBJ2-7	CASSAGLAGARNYEQYF	TGTGCCAGCAGTGCGGGTCTAGCGGGAGCAAGGAACTACGAGCAGTACTTC
.	TRBV20-1	.	TRBJ2-5	CSARPAAETQYF	TGCAGTGCTAGACCTGCGGCAGAGACCCAGTACTTC
.	TRBV11-2	.	TRBJ2-5	CASSRSILETQYF	TGTGCCAGCAGCCGGTCCATATTAGAGACCCAGTACTTC
.	TRBV10-3	few	TRBJ1-5	CATAPERNQPQHF	TGTGCCACGGCCCCGGAACGCAATCAGCCCCAGCATTTT
TRBD1	TRBV13	many	TRBJ2-2	CASSSLPLQGNGELFF	TGTGCCAGCAGCTCCCTACCCTTACAGGGGAACGGGGAGCTGTTTTTT
.	TRBV9	many	TRBJ2-7	CASSALPSWRGF	TGTGCCAGCAGCGCCCTCCCTAGCTGGCGGGGATTC
.	TRBV20-1	many	TRBJ2-6	CSAREDGTSSSGANVLTF	TGCAGTGCGAGAGAGGACGGGACGTCTAGCTCTGGGGCCAACGTCCTGACTTTC
.	TRBV9	few	TRBJ2-2	CASSARRTNTGELFF	TGTGCCAGCAGCGCTAGAAGAACGAACACCGGGGAGCTGTTTTTT
.	TRBV12-3/TRBV12-4	many	TRBJ2-3	CASSFSPSGTDTQYF	TGTGCCAGCAGTTTCAGTCCCTCGGGAACAGATACGCAGTATTTT
.	TRBV2	many	TRBJ1-4	CASSDSGIEKLFF	TGTGCCAGCAGTGATTCCGGGATTGAAAAACTGTTTTTT
.	TRBV5-1	.	TRBJ2-2	CASSLTIQNTGELFF	TGCGCCAGCAGCTTGACTATCCAGAACACCGGGGAGCTGTTTTTT
TRBD1	TRBV12-3/TRBV12-4	.	TRBJ2-5	CASRRRQGGGTQYF	TGTGCCAGCAGAAGAAGACAGGGCGGAGGGACCCAGTACTTC
.	TRBV11-1	.	TRBJ2-7	CASSLKRAGEQYF	TGTGCCAGCAGCTTAAAAAGGGCCGGTGAGCAGTACTTC
TRBD1	TRBV30	.	TRBJ1-5	CAWGQGFQPQHF	TGTGCCTGGGGACAGGGATTTCAGCCCCAGCATTTT
.	TRBV3-1	.	TRBJ1-6	CASSQGRQAPLHF	TGTGCCAGCAGCCAAGGGAGACAGGCGCCCCTCCACTTT
.	TRBV5-1	few	TRBJ2-1	CASSLDRINEQFF	TGCGCCAGCAGCTTAGACAGGATCAATGAGCAGTTCTTC
.	TRBV7-2	few	TRBJ1-3	CASSPQGRGNTIYF	TGTGCCAGCAGCCCCCAGGGGAGGGGAAACACCATATATTTT
.	TRBV4-1	many	TRBJ2-5	CASSQDPSTFTETQYF	TGCGCCAGCAGCCAAGACCCTAGTACATTTACAGAGACCCAGTACTTC
.	TRBV6-1	few	TRBJ1-5	CASRMSVRQPQHF	TGTGCCAGCAGGATGTCCGTCCGGCAGCCCCAGCATTTT
.	TRBV12-3/TRBV12-4	few	TRBJ2-2	CASSFKAQNTGELFF	TGTGCCAGCAGTTTTAAAGCGCAGAACACCGGGGAGCTGTTTTTT
.	TRBV7-7	few	TRBJ2-1	CASSPIPGSDEQFF	TGTGCCAGCAGCCCCATCCCAGGGTCGGATGAGCAGTTCTTC
TRBD2	TRBV3-1	.	TRBJ2-3	CASSQSGRPTDTQYF	TGTGCCAGCAGCCAAAGCGGGAGGCCCACAGATACGCAGTATTTT
.	TRBV28	many	TRBJ1-1	CASSFVMNTEAFF	TGTGCCAGCAGTTTCGTTATGAACACTGAAGCTTTCTTT
.	TRBV5-5	many	TRBJ1-1	CASSLEYTEAFF	TGTGCCAGCAGCTTGGAATACACTGAAGCTTTCTTT
TRBD1	TRBV9	.	TRBJ1-5	CASSVGQGGNQPQHF	TGTGCCAGCAGCGTAGGCCAGGGGGGCAATCAGCCCCAGCATTTT
.	TRBV27	.	TRBJ2-1	CASSTQLRGPLLDEQFF	TGTGCCAGCAGTACCCAACTCCGGGGACCCTTATTGGATGAGCAGTTCTTC
.	TRBV20-1	many	TRBJ2-7	CSAPQAGNEQYF	TGCAGTGCTCCCCAAGCCGGGAACGAGCAGTACTTC
.	TRBV14	many	TRBJ2-2	CASSQDTSVTTGELFF	TGTGCCAGCAGCCAAGATACCAGCGTAACGACCGGGGAGCTGTTTTTT
.	TRBV10-3	few	TRBJ2-1	CAINPDWSYNEQFF	TGTGCCATCAACCCTGACTGGTCCTACAATGAGCAGTTCTTC
.	TRBV7-2	many	TRBJ2-2	CASILGILNTGELFF	TGTGCCAGCATCCTAGGGATTCTGAACACCGGGGAGCTGTTTTTT
.	TRBV28	many	TRBJ2-7	CASSGGSTYEQYF	TGTGCCAGCAGTGGCGGGTCCACCTACGAGCAGTACTTC
TRBD1	TRBV27	many	TRBJ1-5	CASSKTGAGNQPQHF	TGTGCCAGCAGTAAGACAGGGGCTGGCAATCAGCCCCAGCATTTT
TRBD1	TRBV5-1	many	TRBJ1-2	CASSFGDRVNYGYTF	TGCGCCAGCAGCTTTGGTGACAGGGTGAACTATGGCTACACCTTC
TRBD2	TRBV27	.	TRBJ2-7	CASSLLGTTAYEQYF	TGTGCCAGCAGTTTACTAGGGACTACCGCCTACGAGCAGTACTTC
.	TRBV16	.	TRBJ1-2	CASSPGQPLYGYTF	TGTGCCAGCAGCCCCGGACAGCCGCTCTATGGCTACACCTTC
.	TRBV12-3/TRBV12-4	.	TRBJ1-2	CASSAGRAYGYTF	TGTGCCAGCAGTGCGGGACGGGCGTATGGCTACACCTTC
TRBD2	TRBV20-1	many	TRBJ2-5	CSARVAGVRETQYF	TGCAGTGCTAGAGTAGCGGGAGTACGAGAGACCCAGTACTTC
TRBD1	TRBV5-4	many	TRBJ1-1	CASSKGTGTGNTEAFF	TGTGCCAGCAGCAAAGGGACAGGGACAGGAAACACTGAAGCTTTCTTT
.	TRBV28	many	TRBJ1-6	CASSFLQGPSPLHF	TGTGCCAGCAGTTTTTTGCAGGGGCCGTCACCCCTCCACTTT
TRBD2	TRBV19	few	TRBJ2-1	CASKRASGVDNEQFF	TGTGCCAGTAAGAGGGCTAGCGGGGTGGACAATGAGCAGTTCTTC
.	TRBV6-1	many	TRBJ1-1	CASSLDSNTEAFF	TGTGCCAGCAGTTTGGATTCGAACACTGAAGCTTTCTTT
TRBD1	TRBV5-1	.	TRBJ1-4	CASSLSGQRNEKLFF	TGCGCCAGCAGCTTGTCGGGACAGCGTAATGAAAAACTGTTTTTT